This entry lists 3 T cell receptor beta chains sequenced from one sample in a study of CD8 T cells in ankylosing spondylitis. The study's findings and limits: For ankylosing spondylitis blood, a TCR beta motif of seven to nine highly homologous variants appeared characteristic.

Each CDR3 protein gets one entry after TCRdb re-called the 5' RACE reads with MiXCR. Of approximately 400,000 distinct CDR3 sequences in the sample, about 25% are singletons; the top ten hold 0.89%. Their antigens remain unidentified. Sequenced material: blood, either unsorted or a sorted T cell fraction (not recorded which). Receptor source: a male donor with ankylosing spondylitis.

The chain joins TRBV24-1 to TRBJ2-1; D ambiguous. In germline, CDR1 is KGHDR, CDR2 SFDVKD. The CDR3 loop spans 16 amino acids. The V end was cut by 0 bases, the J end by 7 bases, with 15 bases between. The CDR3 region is CATSDLGQDRGNEQFF. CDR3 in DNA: TGTGCCACCAGTGATTTGGGGCAGGACCGAGGAAATGAGCAGTTCTTC.

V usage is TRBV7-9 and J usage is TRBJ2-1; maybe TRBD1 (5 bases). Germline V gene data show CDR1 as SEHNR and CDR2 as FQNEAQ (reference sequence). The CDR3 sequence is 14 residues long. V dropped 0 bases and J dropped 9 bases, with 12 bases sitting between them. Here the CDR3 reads CASSLARQGGEQFF. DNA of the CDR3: TGTGCCAGCAGCTTAGCTCGGCAGGGTGGTGAGCAGTTCTTC.

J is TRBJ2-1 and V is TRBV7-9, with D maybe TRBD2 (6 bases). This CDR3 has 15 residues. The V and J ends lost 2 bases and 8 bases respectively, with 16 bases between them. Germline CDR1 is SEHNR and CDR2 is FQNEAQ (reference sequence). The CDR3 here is CASSLSISGSDEQFF. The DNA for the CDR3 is TGTGCCAGCAGCTTATCGATTAGCGGTTCTGATGAGCAGTTCTTC.